This T cell receptor beta chain was documented in a study of cytomegalovirus exposure and HLA in healthy donors. Study-level findings and limits: Confirmation in vitro established that three CMV-associated chains were specific for CMV antigens. Common viral pathogens were later found to be apparently linked to several of the most significant clusters. Apparent HLA restriction characterized most CMV-associated TCR beta chains in a later analysis. No immune exposure information besides CMV serostatus was available.

CDR3 length equals 14 residues. The germline CDR1 and CDR2 sequences are SGDLS and YYNGEE. Amplification used 60 Vbeta primers and 13 Jbeta primers. The assay was immunoSEQ multiplex PCR, and TCRdb's table has in-frame clones only and misses some. Among some 120,000 clones listed, roughly 80% were seen once. Notes on this clone: The antigen remains undetermined.

Sequences were obtained from PBMCs. The J gene is TRBJ2-5, the V gene TRBV9; 10 bases agree with TRBD2. With the DNA end fitting TRBJ2-7 better, the J assignment may be wrong. The clonotype originates from a man aged 25-40 years in good health and CMV-seropositive. CDR3 DNA sequence: TGTGCCAGCGCAAGCGGGAGGGACGTATACGAGCAGTACTTC. Its protein product is CASASGRDVYEQYF.